These 8 T cell receptor beta chains share one sample of origin, sequenced in a study of cytomegalovirus exposure and HLA in healthy donors. PCR involved 60 Vbeta and 13 Jbeta primers. TCRdb's table, derived via immunoSEQ multiplex PCR, lists solely in-frame clones and lacks some. The table includes around 76,000 clones, 78% detected once. The specimen was PBMCs. These receptor sequences come from a man aged 40-49 years in good health and CMV-seronegative.

The chain combines TRBV30 with TRBJ2-5, with 7 positions matching TRBD1. The germline gives CDR1 GTSNPN, CDR2 SVGIG (reference sequence). Trimming took 0 bases from V and 5 from J; bases not matched to a gene: 6. The CDR3 covers 14 residues. CDR3 in amino acids: CAWSVHRGMETQYF. Written as DNA, the CDR3 is TGTGCCTGGAGTGTCCACAGGGGTATGGAGACCCAGTACTTC.

The rearrangement joins TRBV28 to TRBJ2-7; TRBD2 matches at 11 bases. CDR3 size: 16 residues. V was pared by 2 bases and J by 4 bases, with 7 bases of the junction left unmatched. CDR1 MDHEN and CDR2 SYDVKM come from the germline V gene. CDR3 DNA sequence: TGTGCCAGCAGTTTAGTGACTAGCGGGACTTATTACGAGCAGTACTTC. Protein: CASSLVTSGTYYEQYF.

The DNA for the CDR3 is TGTGCCAGTAGTATAGGAGGGACTTTGAGCACCGGGGAGCTGTTTTTT. Translated: CASSIGGTLSTGELFF. This rearrangement joins TRBV19 to TRBJ2-2, with D tentatively TRBD2 (6 bases). Germline CDR1 and CDR2: LNHDA and SQIVND (reference sequence). The CDR3 length is 16 residues. V was pared by 1 base and J by 4 bases, with 13 bases between.

The chain is built from TRBV27 and TRBJ1-1; 8 nucleotides match TRBD1. The V segment lost 1 base and the J segment 1 base; nucleotides outside the gene matches: 5. CDR3 length: 16 residues. Germline CDR1 MNHEY, CDR2 SMNVEV (reference sequence). CDR3 loop: CASSLFQGAANTEAFF. The CDR3 bases are TGTGCCAGCAGTTTATTCCAGGGGGCAGCGAACACTGAAGCTTTCTTT.

The rearrangement uses TRBV5-1 and TRBJ2-7; 10 positions agree with TRBD1. Per the germline V gene, CDR1 is SGHRS and CDR2 is YFSETQ. This CDR3 is built from 14 residues. V lost 3 bases to trimming and J lost 3 bases; unmatched junction nucleotides: 3. CDR3 loop: CASSWGTGDYEQYF. CDR3 nucleotide sequence: TGCGCCAGCAGCTGGGGGACAGGGGACTACGAGCAGTACTTC.

The V gene is TRBV5-1, the J gene TRBJ1-1; D unclear. Trimming took off 4 bases at V and 2 bases at J, with 3 bases between the two ends. This CDR3 contains 11 residues. Germline V lookup: CDR1 SGHRS, CDR2 YFSETQ. CDR3 protein: CASSQNTEAFF. The CDR3 DNA reads TGCGCCAGCAGCCAAAACACTGAAGCTTTCTTT.

This clone was recorded a few times. This sequence joins TRBV30 and TRBJ1-2; tentatively, D is TRBD1 (5 bases). The CDR3 sequence is 14 residues long. Germline loops: CDR1 GTSNPN, CDR2 SVGIG (reference sequence). The V gene lost 1 base and the J gene lost 4 bases, with 13 bases spanning the gap. As DNA, the CDR3 is TGTGCCTGGAGTGGAAGGGGCCACCCCTATGGCTACACCTTC. Its translation: CAWSGRGHPYGYTF.

The chain is built from TRBV19 and TRBJ2-3; the match to TRBD1 covers 8 bases. V lost 1 base to trimming and J lost 4 bases; unmatched junction nucleotides: 10. This CDR3 has 17 amino acids. Germline-derived CDR1 and CDR2 are LNHDA and SQIVND (reference sequence). The CDR3 sequence is CASSIASGRGLSDTQYF. CDR3 coding DNA: TGTGCCAGTAGTATAGCTTCGGGCAGGGGGCTGTCAGATACGCAGTATTTT.